Described below is a single T cell receptor beta chain sequence and its context. Ten or more counts support this clone. Its antigen target is currently unknown. The read ends 3 residues early relative to the CDR3; the germline J gene fills the gap. This entry comes from a study of T cell clonality in common variable immunodeficiency (dated by TCRdb to between 2014 and 2017). For sequencing input, CVID and control samples contributed equivalent amounts of genomic DNA. For every sample, a 60 bp segment covering the rearranged TCRbeta CDR3 region was amplified and then sequenced. TCRbeta amplification used the immunoSEQ assay, a bias-corrected multiplex PCR with high-throughput sequencing. The authors' pipeline ran thus. Every unique nucleotide sequence was considered a clone and was annotated with V, D and J genes, copy number and frequency. Sequences were labeled productive if in frame, and non-productive if out of frame or containing stop codons. Clonality was calculated from Shannon's entropy as previously described. The predicted amino acid sequences of productive clones were used to derive mean CDR3 Kyte-Doolittle hydropathy. The R hclust function was used to hierarchically cluster scaled V gene usage with Manhattan distance and complete linkage. Sharing of clones by CDR3 amino acid sequence was evaluated by resampling 12 repertoires per group over 100 rounds. The repertoires were screened for 65 to 75 published EBV-specific TCRbeta sequences and 200 to 250 published CMV-specific TCRbeta sequences. A couple of CVID samples yielding fewer than 10,000 sequences were excluded from analysis, leaving 42 CVID repertoires. The table comes from immuneACCESS by way of TCRdb, which keeps in-frame sequences with V and J called. Part of the clones is missing from these tables; in studies checked, under half for an unresolved V gene and the rest for unknown reasons. V, J and clone size are taken as reported in that table, and D and trimming were inferred from the DNA itself. This sample holds 40,000 to 45,000 clones in total, without any singletons. The ten top clones hold 10% of the sample.

Predominantly Caucasian heritage was noted among both the CVID patients and the healthy controls. Heparinized peripheral whole blood samples of about 4.5 to 9 ml were obtained from each donor. TCRbeta CDR3 repertoires were sequenced from genomic DNA of adults with common variable immune deficiency (CVID) and healthy adult controls. There were about 22 healthy adult volunteers in the control group (12 female and 10 or so male), ranging in age from about 23 to 66 years, with a mean age of roughly 35. Diluted blood was density-centrifuged over Hypaque 1077 or Ficoll-Paque to isolate peripheral blood mononuclear cells. Genomic DNA was obtained from unsorted mononuclear cells using either Qiagen column purification or a centrifugation-based method. The junction shows trimming of 6 bases on V and 5 bases on J, and the gene matches do not reach 9 bases of it. According to the germline V gene, CDR1 reads KGHSH and CDR2 reads LQKENI. Spanning cysteine to phenylalanine, the CDR3 consists of 14 amino acids. Only the CDR3 bases that were read are kept: 33 of them, in frame from base 1.

Paper-wide results and their limitations: According to the authors, finding the cause of the higher clonality in CVID would require sequencing the repertoires of T cell subpopulations. Despite equal DNA input, controls averaged roughly 89,000 unique sequences per sample versus about 32,000 in CVID samples. CVID subjects shared fewer TCRbeta clones with each other than healthy controls did (p < 0.0001). TCRbeta clonality was higher in CVID subjects than in healthy controls (t-test p = 0.018), and the increase was most characteristic of about a third of subjects. CVID TCRbeta sequences were reported to have fewer deletions and N-nucleotide insertions and to lack highly modified clones with 13 or more V deletions. Correlations of repertoire features with clinical complications were constrained by heterogeneity among patients within the CVID cohort.

In this chain, TRBV18 is recombined with TRBJ1-1; 7 bases in between match TRBD1. The source of this sequence is a person between 18 and 69 years old in good health. Sequencing was performed on peripheral blood mononuclear cells. The part of the CDR3 DNA that was read is TGTGCCAGCTCCCCGCGGCAGGGGGGAACTGAA. The resulting protein is CASSPRQGGTE. The complete CDR3 protein is CASSPRQGGTEAFF.